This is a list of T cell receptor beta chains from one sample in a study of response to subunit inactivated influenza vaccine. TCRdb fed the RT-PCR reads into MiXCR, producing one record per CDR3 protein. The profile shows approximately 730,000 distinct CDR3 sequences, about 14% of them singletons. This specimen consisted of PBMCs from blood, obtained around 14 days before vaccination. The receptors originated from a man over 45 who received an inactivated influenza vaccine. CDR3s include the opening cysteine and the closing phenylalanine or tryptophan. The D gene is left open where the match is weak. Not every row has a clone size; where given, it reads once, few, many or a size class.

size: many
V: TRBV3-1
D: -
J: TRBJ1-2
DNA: TGTGCCAGCAGCCCCCTGGGCAGAAGCTATGGCTACACCTTC
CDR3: CASSPLGRSYGYTF

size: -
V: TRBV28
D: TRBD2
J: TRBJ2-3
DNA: TGTGCCAGCAGTCGAACTAGCGGGAGTAACACAGATACGCAGTATTTT
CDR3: CASSRTSGSNTDTQYF

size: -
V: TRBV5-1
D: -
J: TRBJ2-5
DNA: TGCGCCAGCAGATCGACAGGGACTCCGGGGACCCAGTACTTC
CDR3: CASRSTGTPGTQYF

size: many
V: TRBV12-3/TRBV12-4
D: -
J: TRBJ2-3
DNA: TGTGCCAGCAGTTTCGGGGGAATCACAGATACGCAGTATTTT
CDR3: CASSFGGITDTQYF

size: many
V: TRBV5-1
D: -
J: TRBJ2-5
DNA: TGCGCCAGCAGCTTGTTCGGGGTTGAAGAGACCCAGTACTTC
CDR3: CASSLFGVEETQYF

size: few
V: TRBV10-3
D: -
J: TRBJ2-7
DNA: TGTGCCATCAGCCGCGACAGCCACAACCCCCAGCAGTACTTC
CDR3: CAISRDSHNPQQYF

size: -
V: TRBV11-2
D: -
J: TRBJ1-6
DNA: TGTGCCAGCAGCCAGCGGGACTATAATTCACCCCTCCACTTT
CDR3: CASSQRDYNSPLHF

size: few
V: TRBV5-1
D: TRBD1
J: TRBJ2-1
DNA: TGCGCCAGCAGCTTGACGACAGGGGTGTGGAACAATGAGCAGTTCTTC
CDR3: CASSLTTGVWNNEQFF

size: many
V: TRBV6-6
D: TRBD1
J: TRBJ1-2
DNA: TGTGCCAGCACCTGGACAGGGCCTGGCTACACCTTC
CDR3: CASTWTGPGYTF

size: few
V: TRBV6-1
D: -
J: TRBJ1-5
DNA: TGTGCCAGCAGTACCCCTTCCGGGAGCCAGCCCCAGCATTTT
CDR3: CASSTPSGSQPQHF

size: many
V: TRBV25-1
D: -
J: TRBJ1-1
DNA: TGTGCCAGCACCCATAGCGTTGGCACTGAAGCTTTCTTT
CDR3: CASTHSVGTEAFF

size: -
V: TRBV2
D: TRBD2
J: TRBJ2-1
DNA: TGTGCCAGCAGGGAGGGACTAGCGGGAGAGCGATCTTACAATGAGCAGTTCTTC
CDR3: CASREGLAGERSYNEQFF

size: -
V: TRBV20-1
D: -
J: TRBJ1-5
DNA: TGCAGTGCTTTAGACAGGCTGGGACCCGATCAGCCCCAGCATTTT
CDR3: CSALDRLGPDQPQHF

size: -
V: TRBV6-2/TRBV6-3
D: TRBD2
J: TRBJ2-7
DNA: TGTGCCAGCAGTTACTCCCGTTTAGGCGGGAGCTCCTACGAGCAGTACTTC
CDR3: CASSYSRLGGSSYEQYF

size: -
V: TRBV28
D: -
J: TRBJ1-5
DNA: TGTGCCGCCCAAGGGAGAGGTCAGCCCCAGCATTTT
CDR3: CAAQGRGQPQHF

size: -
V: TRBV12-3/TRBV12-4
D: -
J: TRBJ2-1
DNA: TGTGCCAGCAGTTTACGCGGGATCCTCAATGAGCAGTTCTTC
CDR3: CASSLRGILNEQFF

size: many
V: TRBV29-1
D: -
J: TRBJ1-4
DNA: TGCAGCGTTGATGCTCTCTCTTCCGAAGAAAAACTGTTTTTT
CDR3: CSVDALSSEEKLFF

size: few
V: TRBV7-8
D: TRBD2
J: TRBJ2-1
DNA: TGTGCCAGCAGCTTACCTAGCGGGAGATCGAGTTACAATGAGCAGTTCTTC
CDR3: CASSLPSGRSSYNEQFF